The T cell receptor (beta chain) described here comes from a study of cytomegalovirus exposure and HLA in healthy donors. Germline V CDR1 and CDR2: MNHNY, SVGAGI (reference sequence). There are 15 residues in the CDR3. The ends were cut back, 6 bases at V and 0 bases at J, with 11 bases in the middle. This clone has a handful of counts. Primers: 60 Vbeta forward and 13 Jbeta reverse. Profiling relied on immunoSEQ multiplex PCR, and the TCRdb table lists in-frame clones only, not all of them. The table has 95,000 or so clones, 81% seen once. The origin of this receptor is a woman in her 70s in good health and CMV-seropositive. What was sequenced was PBMCs. The chain uses TRBV6-6 and TRBJ2-2; D is possibly TRBD2 (5 bases). The DNA for the CDR3 is TGTGCCAGCAGAGTGAGCGGCTCGAACACCGGGGAGCTGTTTTTT. This encodes CASRVSGSNTGELFF.